This T cell receptor beta chain was observed in a study of blood T cells in healthy people across ages. Notes on the study in general: Among T cells, TCR beta diversity per million cells dropped roughly linearly as age rose.

Worth noting for this clonotype: Its antigen is unidentified.

For the second PCR, which ran for roughly 6 to 11 cycles, a sample-barcoded 5' primer and a J-beta primer mix were used. TCRdb redid the calling of the 5' RACE reads with MiXCR, one entry per CDR3 protein. The sample gives around 1,000,000 distinct CDR3 sequences, about 23% of which show up once; approximately 0.71% is in the top ten. The authors drew approximately 9 milliliters of peripheral blood from each donor. This CDR3 region has 15 residues. Per germline, CDR1 SGHTA and CDR2 FQGTGA. Trimming left V 6 bases short and J 8 bases short, with 20 bases between. The data also belong to a second study, concerning T cells of mothers and their children. That source adds: For cDNA synthesis, the complete extracted RNA was used (about 1.4 ug per 15 ul). No persistent microchimeric T cell clones were detected.

The material sequenced was blood. The sequence came from a girl aged 2 to 9 in good health. The chain has TRBV7-3 and TRBJ2-1, with a weak D call TRBD2 (5 bases). The CDR3, as DNA: TGTGCCAGCAGTCTGGGGTCTGGAGGTAGAGATGAGCAGTTCTTC. It is translated as CASSLGSGGRDEQFF.